Presented here are 9 T cell receptor beta chains from one specimen sequenced in a study of cytomegalovirus exposure and HLA in healthy donors. The PCR contained 60 Vbeta and 13 Jbeta primers. Data came from immunoSEQ multiplex PCR; TCRdb stores just in-frame clones and leaves some out. This sample contains roughly 69,000 clones. Sequenced: PBMCs. The receptor source for this set is a woman in her twenties or thirties in good health and CMV-seronegative.

J is TRBJ2-7 and V is TRBV7-9, with a tentative D call TRBD2 (5 bases). Germline assignment: CDR1 SEHNR and CDR2 FQNEAQ (reference sequence). V was trimmed by 7 bases and J by 2 bases, leaving 15 bases between them. This CDR3 region has 14 residues. The chain's CDR3 is CASTSPGSAYEQYF. CDR3 DNA: TGTGCCAGCACCTCTCCGGGGTCTGCCTACGAGCAGTACTTC.

The V call is TRBV6-5, the J call TRBJ2-7; weak D call: TRBD2 (6 bases). The V gene's germline CDR1 is MNHEY and CDR2 SVGAGI. The CDR3 totals 14 residues. Trimming shortened V by 6 bases and J by 2 bases, and 14 bases separated the two germline ends. Written as DNA, the CDR3 is TGTGCCAGCAGACCCGACGGGAGCGCCTACGAGCAGTACTTC. Its translation: CASRPDGSAYEQYF.

The chain couples TRBV10-2 to TRBJ1-2; D call uncertain. Germline CDR1 is WSHSY and CDR2 is SAAADI. V dropped 1 base and J dropped 1 base, with 7 bases sitting between them. The CDR3 runs 14 residues. In nucleotides, the CDR3 is TGCGCCAGCAGTGAGTGGGGAGATAACTATGGCTACACCTTC. This gives the protein CASSEWGDNYGYTF.

The rearrangement links TRBV5-6 to TRBJ2-3, with TRBD2 matching 9 bases. CDR3 length: 15 amino acids. Per the germline V gene, CDR1 is SGHDT and CDR2 is YYEEEE. The trim removed 3 bases at V and 4 bases at J, leaving 6 bases unmatched. Written as DNA, the CDR3 is TGTGCCAGCAGCTGGGGGACTAGCTTAGCAGATACGCAGTATTTT. Translating it yields CASSWGTSLADTQYF.

The chain combines TRBV4-2 with TRBJ2-5; tentatively, D is TRBD2 (6 bases). In germline, CDR1 is LGHNA, CDR2 YNFKEQ. The CDR3 consists of 14 residues. Trimming pared 1 base from V and 1 base from J, leaving 7 bases between. The CDR3 sequence is CASSQGDFQETQYF. The CDR3 nucleotides are TGTGCCAGCAGCCAAGGGGACTTCCAAGAGACCCAGTACTTC.

CDR3 protein: CASSPDPPGAINYGYTF. The CDR3 DNA is TGTGCCAGCTCACCAGACCCCCCAGGGGCTATTAACTATGGCTACACCTTC. The V and J genes are TRBV18 and TRBJ1-2; perhaps TRBD1 as D (6 bases). V lost 2 bases, J lost 1 base, and 17 bases lay in between. The CDR3 loop spans 17 amino acids. Germline CDR1 KGHSH, CDR2 LQKENI.

The chain links TRBV6-1 to TRBJ1-5; D is ambiguous. This CDR3 has 15 residues. V gave up 2 bases and J gave up 5 bases, with 13 bases separating them. Germline CDR1 and CDR2: MNHNS and SASEGT. In DNA, the CDR3 is TGTGCCAGCAGTGAATGGAGTGAGCAGTATCAGCCCCAGCATTTT. Encoded protein: CASSEWSEQYQPQHF.

V gene TRBV9 combines with J gene TRBJ2-2, with D maybe TRBD1 (5 bases). V was clipped by 4 bases and J by 6 bases, with 16 bases between them. The CDR3 sequence is 15 residues long. CDR1 is SGDLS, CDR2 YYNGEE, per germline. The CDR3 sequence is CASSRGQLGAGELFF. The CDR3, as DNA: TGTGCCAGCAGCCGCGGACAACTTGGGGCCGGGGAGCTGTTTTTT.

This rearrangement joins TRBV6-5 to TRBJ1-1; tentative D call: TRBD1 (6 bases). Trimming pared 6 bases from V and 4 bases from J, leaving 15 bases between. In germline, CDR1 is MNHEY, CDR2 SVGAGI. This CDR3 is 14 amino acids long. This chain's CDR3 is CASRYTTGSTEAFF. The CDR3 nucleotides are TGTGCCAGCAGGTACACAACAGGGAGCACTGAAGCTTTCTTT.